Presented here are 8 T cell receptor beta chains from one specimen sequenced in a study of shared clonotypes between healthy human individuals. Some clones are missing from TCRdb's copy, which holds only in-frame ones; the method was immunoSEQ multiplex PCR. This sample carries 2 million to 3 million clones, approximately 93% of them seen once, and the ten largest clones take approximately 0.35%. Sequencing was done on a sample of naive CD4+ T cells from PBMCs. The subset: CD45RA+ positively selected. The receptors shown here come from a man between 18 and 29 years old in good health. Some clones in this sample may be carry-over from other donors' samples.

V is TRBV12-5 and J is TRBJ1-1; weak D call: TRBD1 (6 bases). Germline V CDR1 and CDR2: LGHNT, FRNRAP. Trimming stripped 5 bases from V and 1 base from J, with 14 bases between. The CDR3 runs to 15 residues. The CDR3 protein is CASGTHRTANTEAFF. The CDR3 DNA is TGTGCTAGTGGTACCCATCGGACAGCGAACACTGAAGCTTTCTTT.

The chain has TRBV28 and TRBJ2-3; D possibly matches TRBD1 or TRBD2 (5 bases each). V shed 5 bases and J shed 9 bases, with 21 bases lying between them. Germline CDR1 reads MDHEN; CDR2 reads SYDVKM. This CDR3 has 15 residues. This chain's CDR3 is CASSPTRDPWRTQYF. The CDR3 DNA is TGTGCCAGCAGTCCCACCCGGGACCCCTGGAGGACGCAGTATTTT.

This chain connects TRBV5-1 to TRBJ1-2; possibly TRBD1 for D (6 bases). The CDR3 loop spans 13 amino acids. Trimming cost V 4 bases and J 7 bases, with 14 bases left between them. Germline values: CDR1 SGHRS, CDR2 YFSETQ. The CDR3 region has the DNA TGCGCCAGCAGCCTATTCACGACAGGTGGCTACACCTTC. Its translation: CASSLFTTGGYTF.

The V call is TRBV11-2, the J call TRBJ2-7, with a weak D call TRBD1 (6 bases). Germline V CDR1 and CDR2: SGHAT, FQNNGV. The CDR3 sequence is 15 residues long. V lost 2 bases and J lost 0, with 11 bases in between. The CDR3 loop reads CASSLMTGHSYEQYF. The DNA for the CDR3 is TGTGCCAGCAGCTTAATGACAGGCCACTCCTACGAGCAGTACTTC.

The CDR3 spells CASSPAGGPTQYF. CDR3 sequence (DNA): TGTGCCAGCAGCCCCGCGGGGGGGCCTACGCAGTATTTT. This chain joins TRBV14 and TRBJ2-3; TRBD2 matches 9 bases. Germline loops: CDR1 SGHDN, CDR2 FVKESK. The ends lost 4 bases at V and 8 bases at J; junction bases unmatched: 4. CDR3 size: 13 residues.

The gene calls are TRBV27 and TRBJ2-1; 10 nucleotides line up with TRBD1. Germline CDR1 and CDR2: MNHEY and SMNVEV (reference sequence). This CDR3 has 13 residues. With V trimmed by 4 bases and J by 9 bases, 3 bases remained unmatched. CDR3 sequence: CASSWTGGIEQFF. CDR3 DNA sequence: TGTGCCAGCAGTTGGACAGGGGGAATTGAGCAGTTCTTC.

This chain joins TRBV7-2 and TRBJ2-7; no clear D gene. Trimming removed 4 bases at V and 5 bases at J, with 18 bases between. Germline-derived CDR1 and CDR2 are SGHTA and FQGNSA. The CDR3 sequence is 15 residues long. The CDR3: CASSSPYSNWHEQYF. In DNA, the CDR3 is TGTGCCAGCAGCTCCCCCTATAGCAATTGGCACGAGCAGTACTTC.

This chain joins TRBV28 and TRBJ2-5, with 8 nucleotides matching TRBD1. Trimming cost V 7 bases and J 3 bases; bases outside gene matches: 4. In germline, CDR1 is MDHEN, CDR2 SYDVKM. There are 13 residues in the CDR3. The CDR3 bases are TGTGCCAGCACCCCGGGACAGGAAGAGACCCAGTACTTC. It is translated as CASTPGQEETQYF.